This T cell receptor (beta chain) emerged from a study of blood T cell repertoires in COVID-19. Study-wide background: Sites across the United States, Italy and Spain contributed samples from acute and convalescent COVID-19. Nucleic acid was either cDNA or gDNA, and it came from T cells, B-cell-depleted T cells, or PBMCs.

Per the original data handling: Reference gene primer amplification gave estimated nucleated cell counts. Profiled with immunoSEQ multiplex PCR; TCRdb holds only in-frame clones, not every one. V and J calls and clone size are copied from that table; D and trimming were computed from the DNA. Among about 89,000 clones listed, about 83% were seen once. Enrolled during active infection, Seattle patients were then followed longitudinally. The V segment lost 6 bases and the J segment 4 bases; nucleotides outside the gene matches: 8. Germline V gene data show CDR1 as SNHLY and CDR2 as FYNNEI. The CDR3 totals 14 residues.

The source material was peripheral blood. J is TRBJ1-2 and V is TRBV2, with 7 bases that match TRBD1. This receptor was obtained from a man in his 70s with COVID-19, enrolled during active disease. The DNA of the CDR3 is TGTGCCAGCAGAAACAGGGGTACCGGCTATGGCTACACCTTC. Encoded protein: CASRNRGTGYGYTF.